Described below is a single TCR beta chain sequence and its context. The target antigen is unknown. The source of the sample is a study of PD-1 blockade in classical Hodgkin lymphoma. The germline V gene encodes CDR1 MNHEY and CDR2 SMNVEV (reference sequence). The CDR3 covers 13 residues. The V gene end was trimmed by 2 bases and the J gene end by 7 bases; junction bases not matched to a gene: 5. Study-level findings and limits: Complete responders entered with baseline diversity on par with newly diagnosed patients, the results showed. Nothing has yet pinned down what causes the repertoire differences, possibly disease activity or prior therapy.

Time point reported: cycle 4 day 1 (C4D1), after more than five weeks of nivolumab. Each patient experienced a relapse that followed autologous stem cell transplantation, and brentuximab vedotin exposure varied. From thawed PBMCs, magnetic negative selection was used to isolate the CD8+ T cells. Assay used: immunoSEQ multiplex PCR; TCRdb lists only in-frame clones, some missing. The sample contains roughly 10,000 clones, over 65% of which appear only once. J is TRBJ2-7 and V is TRBV27; TRBD2 aligns across 7 bases. The receptor's source is a human donor with classical Hodgkin lymphoma. Sequenced material: CD8+ T cells from blood, taken before the fourth cycle of nivolumab. The CDR3 sequence is CASSLGGVGEQYF. CDR3 sequence (DNA): TGTGCCAGCAGTTTAGGGGGGGTGGGGGAGCAGTACTTC.